Listed below are T cell receptor beta chains from one sample, sequenced in a study of T cells after posttransplantation cyclophosphamide. Here immunoSEQ multiplex PCR was the method, and the copy in TCRdb shows in-frame clones only, minus some. This repertoire shows tens of thousands of clones, 85% to 95% found once; its top ten account for about 3%. Input material: PBMCs. These receptors originate from a woman in her 30s in good health and a related stem cell transplant donor. Both conserved end residues are part of each CDR3. The D gene is left open where the match is weak. Clone size is shown for a subset of rows, as once, few, many or a class of expanded clone.

V gene: TRBV5-4; CDR3 length: 16; J gene: TRBJ2-2; clone size: NA; D gene: NA; CDR3 DNA: TGTGCCAGCAGCCAGGAGGGGGGCATTCGCACCGGGGAGCTGTTTTTT; CDR3 protein: CASSQEGGIRTGELFF
V gene: TRBV7-9; CDR3 length: 15; J gene: TRBJ2-7; clone size: once; D gene: NA; CDR3 DNA: TGTGCCAGCAGCCCGCACGCTGGGGCTAGCTACGAGCAGTACTTC; CDR3 protein: CASSPHAGASYEQYF
V gene: TRBV4-1; CDR3 length: 13; J gene: TRBJ1-5; clone size: NA; D gene: NA; CDR3 DNA: TGCGCCAGCAGCCAAGTCCCACTACAGCCCCAGCATTTT; CDR3 protein: CASSQVPLQPQHF
V gene: TRBV6-5; CDR3 length: 13; J gene: TRBJ1-2; clone size: NA; D gene: NA; CDR3 DNA: TGTGCCAGCAGTTATGCGGTCGACTATGGCTACACCTTC; CDR3 protein: CASSYAVDYGYTF
V gene: TRBV14; CDR3 length: 16; J gene: TRBJ2-3; clone size: once; D gene: NA; CDR3 DNA: TGTGCCAGCAGCCAATCTCACCGTTCTAGCACAGATACGCAGTATTTT; CDR3 protein: CASSQSHRSSTDTQYF
V gene: TRBV11-1; CDR3 length: 16; J gene: TRBJ2-1; clone size: NA; D gene: NA; CDR3 DNA: TGTGCCAGCAGCTTAGGAGCTTGGGGGGTCTACAATGAGCAGTTCTTC; CDR3 protein: CASSLGAWGVYNEQFF
V gene: TRBV5-1; CDR3 length: 14; J gene: TRBJ2-7; clone size: NA; D gene: NA; CDR3 DNA: TGCGCCAGCAGCTTGTTTCCGGGGCCCTACGAGCAGTACTTC; CDR3 protein: CASSLFPGPYEQYF
V gene: TRBV10-2; CDR3 length: 13; J gene: TRBJ2-7; clone size: NA; D gene: NA; CDR3 DNA: TGCGCCAGCAGTAGGGCCCCGAGTTACGAGCAGTACTTC; CDR3 protein: CASSRAPSYEQYF
V gene: TRBV19; CDR3 length: 14; J gene: TRBJ1-6; clone size: NA; D gene: NA; CDR3 DNA: TGTGCCAGTAATACTAAGGGCTATAATTCACCCCTCCACTTT; CDR3 protein: CASNTKGYNSPLHF
V gene: TRBV6-1; CDR3 length: 16; J gene: TRBJ2-1; clone size: NA; D gene: TRBD2; CDR3 DNA: TGTGCCAGCAGTGAACGGGAGCGGGGAAGTTACAATGAGCAGTTCTTC; CDR3 protein: CASSERERGSYNEQFF
V gene: TRBV27; CDR3 length: 14; J gene: TRBJ2-7; clone size: NA; D gene: TRBD1; CDR3 DNA: TGTGCCAGCAGTTATCGGGACAGTACCTACGAGCAGTACTTC; CDR3 protein: CASSYRDSTYEQYF
V gene: TRBV15; CDR3 length: 15; J gene: TRBJ2-2; clone size: NA; D gene: TRBD2; CDR3 DNA: TGTGCCACCCGGGCGGGGGGGCTGAACACCGGGGAGCTGTTTTTT; CDR3 protein: CATRAGGLNTGELFF
V gene: TRBV6-5; CDR3 length: 14; J gene: TRBJ1-2; clone size: NA; D gene: TRBD1; CDR3 DNA: TGTGCCAGCAGAGGCCAGGGGGCGGTCTATGGCTACACCTTC; CDR3 protein: CASRGQGAVYGYTF
V gene: TRBV7-3; CDR3 length: 13; J gene: TRBJ2-7; clone size: NA; D gene: NA; CDR3 DNA: TGTGCCAGCAGCTTACAGGCCGACAGGGAGCAGTACTTC; CDR3 protein: CASSLQADREQYF
V gene: TRBV27; CDR3 length: 13; J gene: TRBJ1-2; clone size: NA; D gene: NA; CDR3 DNA: TGTGCCAGCAGTCCAGGGACACGCTATGGCTACACCTTC; CDR3 protein: CASSPGTRYGYTF
V gene: TRBV5-6; CDR3 length: 14; J gene: TRBJ2-5; clone size: NA; D gene: TRBD2; CDR3 DNA: TGTGCCAGCTCTCGGGGGGGCAGACAAGAGACCCAGTACTTC; CDR3 protein: CASSRGGRQETQYF
V gene: TRBV29-1; CDR3 length: 11; J gene: TRBJ1-1; clone size: NA; D gene: NA; CDR3 DNA: TGCAGCGTTCGAGGGGCCACTGAAGCTTTCTTT; CDR3 protein: CSVRGATEAFF
V gene: TRBV29-1; CDR3 length: 12; J gene: TRBJ2-5; clone size: once; D gene: NA; CDR3 DNA: TGCAGCGTTGCCGAGTACCAAGAGACCCAGTACTTC; CDR3 protein: CSVAEYQETQYF
V gene: TRBV27; CDR3 length: 12; J gene: TRBJ1-2; clone size: NA; D gene: TRBD1; CDR3 DNA: TGTGCCAGCAGGGAGGGGGCGCGTGGCTACACCTTC; CDR3 protein: CASREGARGYTF
V gene: TRBV2; CDR3 length: 11; J gene: TRBJ1-6; clone size: NA; D gene: NA; CDR3 DNA: TGTGCCAGCAGTGAAGCCTCACCCCTCCACTTT; CDR3 protein: CASSEASPLHF
V gene: TRBV4-1; CDR3 length: 16; J gene: TRBJ1-4; clone size: NA; D gene: NA; CDR3 DNA: TGCGCCAGCAGCCTCCCGGGCGGCGCAACTAATGAAAAACTGTTTTTT; CDR3 protein: CASSLPGGATNEKLFF
V gene: TRBV6-1; CDR3 length: 14; J gene: TRBJ1-3; clone size: NA; D gene: NA; CDR3 DNA: TGTGCCAGCATTACGGGGTACTCTGGAAACACCATATATTTT; CDR3 protein: CASITGYSGNTIYF
V gene: TRBV14; CDR3 length: 14; J gene: TRBJ1-6; clone size: NA; D gene: NA; CDR3 DNA: TGTGCCAGCAGCCAAGTTTGGTCTAATTCACCCCTCCACTTT; CDR3 protein: CASSQVWSNSPLHF
V gene: TRBV2; CDR3 length: 15; J gene: TRBJ1-1; clone size: NA; D gene: TRBD1; CDR3 DNA: TGTGCCAGCAGTGACGGGACAGGGGGCAGTGCTGAAGCTTTCTTT; CDR3 protein: CASSDGTGGSAEAFF
V gene: TRBV6-4; CDR3 length: 13; J gene: TRBJ2-2; clone size: NA; D gene: TRBD1; CDR3 DNA: TGTGCCAGCAGACCGACAGGGGCCGGGGAGCTGTTTTTT; CDR3 protein: CASRPTGAGELFF
V gene: TRBV7-8; CDR3 length: 14; J gene: TRBJ1-2; clone size: NA; D gene: NA; CDR3 DNA: TGTGCCAGCAGCCTCCTCCGGGACTCCCTGGGCTACACCTTC; CDR3 protein: CASSLLRDSLGYTF
V gene: TRBV4-2; CDR3 length: 13; J gene: TRBJ2-3; clone size: NA; D gene: NA; CDR3 DNA: TGTGCCAGCAGCCAAGATCGGGGAGATACGCAGTATTTT; CDR3 protein: CASSQDRGDTQYF
V gene: TRBV18; CDR3 length: 17; J gene: TRBJ2-1; clone size: NA; D gene: TRBD2; CDR3 DNA: TGTGCCAGCTCACCTCTAAGCGGGGGCCTATTAGTCAATGAGCAGTTCTTC; CDR3 protein: CASSPLSGGLLVNEQFF
V gene: TRBV7-9; CDR3 length: 14; J gene: TRBJ1-2; clone size: once; D gene: NA; CDR3 DNA: TGTGCCAGCAGCCCCCGAGGAGGGGAGGATGGCTACACCTTC; CDR3 protein: CASSPRGGEDGYTF
V gene: TRBV5-4; CDR3 length: 15; J gene: TRBJ2-5; clone size: once; D gene: NA; CDR3 DNA: TGTGCCAGCAGCAGAACAGGGTCCCGACAAGAGACCCAGTACTTC; CDR3 protein: CASSRTGSRQETQYF
V gene: TRBV6-1; CDR3 length: 13; J gene: TRBJ1-1; clone size: NA; D gene: NA; CDR3 DNA: TGTGCCAGCAGTGAATGGACGTTAACTGAAGCTTTCTTT; CDR3 protein: CASSEWTLTEAFF
V gene: TRBV6-1; CDR3 length: 13; J gene: TRBJ1-2; clone size: NA; D gene: NA; CDR3 DNA: TGTGCCAGCAGTGCCACAGGGAGCGATGGCTACACCTTC; CDR3 protein: CASSATGSDGYTF
V gene: TRBV7-6; CDR3 length: 16; J gene: TRBJ1-6; clone size: NA; D gene: NA; CDR3 DNA: TGTGCCAGCAGCTTAGGCCAGGCAATGGGGAATTCACCCCTCCACTTT; CDR3 protein: CASSLGQAMGNSPLHF
V gene: TRBV28; CDR3 length: 11; J gene: TRBJ1-1; clone size: NA; D gene: NA; CDR3 DNA: TGTGCCAGCGGAAGAAGGACTGAAGCTTTCTTT; CDR3 protein: CASGRRTEAFF
V gene: TRBV27; CDR3 length: 14; J gene: TRBJ2-7; clone size: once; D gene: NA; CDR3 DNA: TGTGCCAGCAGTTTACGACTCGGAACCTACGAGCAGTACTTC; CDR3 protein: CASSLRLGTYEQYF
V gene: TRBV27; CDR3 length: 20; J gene: TRBJ1-5; clone size: NA; D gene: NA; CDR3 DNA: TGTGCCAGCAGTTGCGGACTCCGGGACAAGGAGGATTATAGCAATCAGCCCCAGCATTTT; CDR3 protein: CASSCGLRDKEDYSNQPQHF
V gene: TRBV11-2; CDR3 length: 13; J gene: TRBJ2-1; clone size: NA; D gene: NA; CDR3 DNA: TGTGCCAGCAGCTTGAGGCAGTACAATGAGCAGTTCTTC; CDR3 protein: CASSLRQYNEQFF
V gene: TRBV7-3; CDR3 length: 16; J gene: TRBJ2-3; clone size: NA; D gene: NA; CDR3 DNA: TGTGCCAGCAGCTTAAACCCAGGATTAAGCACAGATACGCAGTATTTT; CDR3 protein: CASSLNPGLSTDTQYF
V gene: TRBV10-3; CDR3 length: 15; J gene: TRBJ2-1; clone size: NA; D gene: TRBD2; CDR3 DNA: TGTGCCATCAGTGAGTCCCTAGCGGGGCCCAATGAGCAGTTCTTC; CDR3 protein: CAISESLAGPNEQFF
V gene: TRBV4-3; CDR3 length: 15; J gene: TRBJ1-3; clone size: NA; D gene: TRBD1; CDR3 DNA: TGCGCCAGCAGCCCGGGACAGGGGGCTGGAAACACCATATATTTT; CDR3 protein: CASSPGQGAGNTIYF
V gene: TRBV6-4; CDR3 length: 17; J gene: TRBJ2-1; clone size: few; D gene: TRBD2; CDR3 DNA: TGTGCCAGCAGTGGGACTAGCGGGGGGGCCGACGGGGGTGAGCAGTTCTTC; CDR3 protein: CASSGTSGGADGGEQFF
V gene: TRBV19; CDR3 length: 14; J gene: TRBJ1-1; clone size: NA; D gene: TRBD1; CDR3 DNA: TGTGCCAGTAGTATAGCGGGACAGTTGTCTGAAGCTTTCTTT; CDR3 protein: CASSIAGQLSEAFF
V gene: TRBV6-1; CDR3 length: 15; J gene: TRBJ1-1; clone size: NA; D gene: TRBD1; CDR3 DNA: TGTGCCAGCTCGATAAGGACAGGGGGCTTACCTGAAGCTTTCTTT; CDR3 protein: CASSIRTGGLPEAFF
V gene: TRBV4-3; CDR3 length: 13; J gene: TRBJ1-6; clone size: NA; D gene: NA; CDR3 DNA: TGCGCCAGCAGCCAAGAGATCGGTTCACCCCTCCACTTT; CDR3 protein: CASSQEIGSPLHF
V gene: TRBV11-2; CDR3 length: 16; J gene: TRBJ2-3; clone size: NA; D gene: TRBD2; CDR3 DNA: TGTGCCAGCAGCTTAGGAGGCGGGGGGGACACAGATACGCAGTATTTT; CDR3 protein: CASSLGGGGDTDTQYF
V gene: TRBV11-3; CDR3 length: 14; J gene: TRBJ1-6; clone size: NA; D gene: TRBD1; CDR3 DNA: TGTGCCAGCAGCTCGGGACAGAATAATTCACCCCTCCACTTT; CDR3 protein: CASSSGQNNSPLHF
V gene: TRBV11-2; CDR3 length: 13; J gene: TRBJ2-2; clone size: NA; D gene: NA; CDR3 DNA: TGTGCCAGCAGTTCGCGACGCCCCGGGGAGCTGTTTTTT; CDR3 protein: CASSSRRPGELFF
V gene: TRBV4-2; CDR3 length: 17; J gene: TRBJ2-5; clone size: few; D gene: TRBD2; CDR3 DNA: TGTGCCAGCAGCCAAGATGGGGGACTAGCGGGGGTAGAGACCCAGTACTTC; CDR3 protein: CASSQDGGLAGVETQYF
V gene: TRBV5-3; CDR3 length: 16; J gene: TRBJ2-7; clone size: once; D gene: TRBD2; CDR3 DNA: TGTGCCAGAAGCTTGGGGCCAGCGGGGGGGGACTACGAGCAGTACTTC; CDR3 protein: CARSLGPAGGDYEQYF
V gene: TRBV10-2; CDR3 length: 15; J gene: TRBJ1-4; clone size: NA; D gene: TRBD1; CDR3 DNA: TGCGCCAGCAGAGAAACAGGGGGCTTGGGTGAAAAACTGTTTTTT; CDR3 protein: CASRETGGLGEKLFF
V gene: TRBV7-3; CDR3 length: 13; J gene: TRBJ1-2; clone size: NA; D gene: TRBD1; CDR3 DNA: TGTGCCAGCAGCCAAACAGGGGGTGGAGGCTACACCTTC; CDR3 protein: CASSQTGGGGYTF
V gene: TRBV5-4; CDR3 length: 13; J gene: TRBJ2-5; clone size: NA; D gene: NA; CDR3 DNA: TGTGCCAGCAGCTTTAGGGGCCAAGAGACCCAGTACTTC; CDR3 protein: CASSFRGQETQYF
V gene: TRBV30; CDR3 length: 12; J gene: TRBJ1-2; clone size: NA; D gene: NA; CDR3 DNA: TGTGCCTGGGCCCGGGACCTATATGGCTACACCTTC; CDR3 protein: CAWARDLYGYTF
V gene: TRBV4-3; CDR3 length: 13; J gene: TRBJ1-2; clone size: NA; D gene: NA; CDR3 DNA: TGCGCCAGCAGCCAAGATAGCCGTGGCGGCTACACCTTC; CDR3 protein: CASSQDSRGGYTF